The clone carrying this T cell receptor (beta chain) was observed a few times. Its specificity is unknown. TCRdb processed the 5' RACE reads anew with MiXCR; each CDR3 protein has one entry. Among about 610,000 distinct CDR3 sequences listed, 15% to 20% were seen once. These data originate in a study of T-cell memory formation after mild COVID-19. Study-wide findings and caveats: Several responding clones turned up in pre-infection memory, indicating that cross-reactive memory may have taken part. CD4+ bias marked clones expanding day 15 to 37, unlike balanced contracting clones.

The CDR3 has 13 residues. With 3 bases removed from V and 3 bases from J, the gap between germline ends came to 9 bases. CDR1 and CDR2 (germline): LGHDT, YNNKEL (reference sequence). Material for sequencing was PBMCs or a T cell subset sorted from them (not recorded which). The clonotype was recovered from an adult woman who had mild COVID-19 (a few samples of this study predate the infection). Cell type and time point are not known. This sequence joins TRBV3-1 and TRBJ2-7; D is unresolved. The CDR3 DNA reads TGTGCCAGCAGCCATCCAGCCCTCTACGAGCAGTACTTC. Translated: CASSHPALYEQYF.